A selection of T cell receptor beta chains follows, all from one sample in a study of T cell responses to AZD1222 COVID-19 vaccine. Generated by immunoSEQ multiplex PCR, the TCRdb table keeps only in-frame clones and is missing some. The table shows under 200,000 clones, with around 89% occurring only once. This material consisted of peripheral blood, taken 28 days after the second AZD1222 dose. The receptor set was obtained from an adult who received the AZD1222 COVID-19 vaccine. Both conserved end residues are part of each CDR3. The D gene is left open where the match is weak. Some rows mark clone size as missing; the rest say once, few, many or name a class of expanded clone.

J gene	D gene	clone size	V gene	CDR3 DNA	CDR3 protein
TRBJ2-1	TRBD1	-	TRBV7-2	TGTGCCAGCAGCGGACAGGGGGGGAGCTCCTACAATGAGCAGTTCTTC	CASSGQGGSSYNEQFF
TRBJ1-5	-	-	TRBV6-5	TGTGCCAGCAGTTACTCCCCAGGGGAACAGCCCCAGCATTTT	CASSYSPGEQPQHF
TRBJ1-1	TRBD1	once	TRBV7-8	TGTGCCAGCAGCTTACGGGACAGGAACACTGAAGCTTTCTTT	CASSLRDRNTEAFF
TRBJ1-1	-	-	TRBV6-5	TGTGCCAGCAGTTACGGTTTCTACACTGAAGCTTTCTTT	CASSYGFYTEAFF
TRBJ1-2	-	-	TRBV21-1	TGTGCCAGCAGCAAAGGTCCAGCGTCTAACTATGGCTACACCTTC	CASSKGPASNYGYTF
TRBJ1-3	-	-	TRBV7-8	TGTGCCAGCAGCCTCCGAGGATGGGACTCTGGAAACACCATATATTTT	CASSLRGWDSGNTIYF
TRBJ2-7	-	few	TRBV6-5	TGTGCCAGTCGGACGGAGGTCTACGAGCAGTACTTC	CASRTEVYEQYF
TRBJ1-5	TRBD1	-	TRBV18	TGTGCCAGCTCACATTCCGGGACAGGTAATCAGCCCCAGCATTTT	CASSHSGTGNQPQHF
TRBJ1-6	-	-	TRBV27	TGTGCCAGCAGTTTCCGGGAGTATAATTCACCCCTCCACTTT	CASSFREYNSPLHF
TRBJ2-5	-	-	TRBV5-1	TGCGCCAGCAGCTTGGAGACCGCAGGAGAGACCCAGTACTTC	CASSLETAGETQYF
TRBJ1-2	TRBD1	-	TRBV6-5	TGTGCCAGCTCATCCGGACAGGGGACTGATGGCTACACCTTC	CASSSGQGTDGYTF
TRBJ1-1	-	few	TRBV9	TGTGCCAGCAGCGTAGGGGGGGCCGTGAACACTGAAGCTTTCTTT	CASSVGGAVNTEAFF
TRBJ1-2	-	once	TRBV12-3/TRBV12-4	TGTGCCAGTGGACAGCCCAACGATGGCTACACCTTC	CASGQPNDGYTF
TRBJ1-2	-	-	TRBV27	TGTGCCACCGGCCTGGCAGGCGACTATGGCTACACCTTC	CATGLAGDYGYTF
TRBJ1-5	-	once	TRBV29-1	TGCAGCGTTTCAGGGAGATATAGCAATCAGCCCCAGCATTTT	CSVSGRYSNQPQHF